The 32 T cell receptor beta chains below come from one sample, sequenced in a study of T cells in localized non-small cell lung cancer. Produced via immunoSEQ multiplex PCR; TCRdb's table is partial and in-frame only. The sample holds about 13,000 clones; 86% are singletons and the top ten take roughly 63%. The input for sequencing was peripheral blood, taken before any cancer treatment. These receptors were obtained from a male donor at least 60 years old with stage III lung adenocarcinoma.

The J gene is TRBJ1-5, the V gene TRBV27; perhaps TRBD1 as D (5 bases). CDR1 MNHEY and CDR2 SMNVEV come from the germline V gene (reference sequence). This CDR3 region has 19 residues. V lost 1 base to trimming and J lost 6 bases, with 25 bases between them. DNA of the CDR3: TGTGCCAGCAGTTTATATGGCCCTGGGGCAGAGACGGAAACTCAGCCCCAGCATTTT. Translated, it gives CASSLYGPGAETETQPQHF.

The CDR3 is CATRSRSRGMGPDTQYF. CDR3 in DNA: TGTGCCACCCGTTCGAGGAGCAGGGGGATGGGGCCAGATACGCAGTATTTT. The chain links TRBV19 to TRBJ2-3; 7 nucleotides agree with TRBD1. CDR1 LNHDA and CDR2 SQIVND come from the germline V gene (reference sequence). The trim removed 10 bases at V and 4 bases at J, leaving 20 bases unmatched. CDR3 length: 17 amino acids.

This chain joins TRBV5-6 and TRBJ2-6, with TRBD1 as a possible D gene (5 bases). This CDR3 is 17 amino acids long. Between the trimmed V and J ends, which lost 1 base and 1 base, there was a span of 12 bases. Germline V gives CDR1 SGHDT, CDR2 YYEEEE. In DNA form, the CDR3 reads TGTGCCAGCAGCTTGTCGTTGGACACGTCTGGGGCCAACGTCCTGACTTTC. Translating it yields CASSLSLDTSGANVLTF.

CDR3 sequence reads: CASSLALGKNTEAFF. CDR3 DNA sequence: TGTGCCAGCAGCCTAGCTCTGGGGAAGAACACTGAAGCTTTCTTT. The chain has TRBV4-2 and TRBJ1-1; D remains unclear. The CDR3 spans 15 residues. CDR1 is LGHNA, CDR2 YNFKEQ, per germline. The V gene lost 4 bases and the J gene lost 1 base, with 13 bases spanning the gap.

The chain combines TRBV5-5 with TRBJ2-5; TRBD2 matches at 9 bases. The CDR3 extends over 15 amino acids. V was pared by 1 base and J by 9 bases, with 10 bases of the junction left unmatched. Germline V gives CDR1 SGHKS, CDR2 YYEKEE (reference sequence). CDR3 residues: CASSLPGLAREAQYF. In nucleotides, the CDR3 is TGTGCCAGCAGCTTGCCTGGACTAGCGCGGGAGGCCCAGTACTTC.

In the case of this clone: At the DNA level, this CDR3 is encoded by other sequences in the same sample as well. The rearrangement links TRBV5-4 to TRBJ1-2, with a weak D call TRBD1 (6 bases). This CDR3 comprises 13 residues. V was pared by 2 bases and J by 8 bases, with 13 bases between. CDR1 and CDR2 from the germline V gene are SGHNT and YYREEE (reference sequence). DNA of the CDR3: TGTGCCAGCAGCTTTCTGGGGGGGCGGGGCTACACCTTC. Translation gives CASSFLGGRGYTF.

V and J are TRBV16 and TRBJ1-5; no clear D gene. Germline loops: CDR1 KGHSY, CDR2 FQNENV. Trimming cost V 7 bases and J 3 bases, with 10 bases left between them. The CDR3 spans 13 residues. The CDR3 nucleotides read TGTGCCAGCATCGCAAGGAACAATCAGCCCCAGCATTTT. Translation: CASIARNNQPQHF.

The V and J genes are TRBV29-1 and TRBJ1-2; possible D gene TRBD1, 6 bases. V shed 7 bases and J shed 8 bases, with 17 bases lying between them. The CDR3 loop spans 12 amino acids. Germline lookup yields CDR1 SQVTM and CDR2 ANQGSEA. The DNA for the CDR3 is TGCAGCGGCTCCAGGGGAACAGGCGGCTACACCTTC. Translated, it gives CSGSRGTGGYTF.

The chain is built from TRBV11-1 and TRBJ2-5; a weak D match, TRBD2 (5 bases). Germline values: CDR1 SGHAT, CDR2 FQDESV (reference sequence). The CDR3 is made up of 17 amino acids. Between the trimmed V and J ends, which lost 5 bases and 3 bases, there was a span of 22 bases. CDR3 coding DNA: TGTGCCAGCAGCCCAAGAGGGCAGCCGGCCCAAAAAGAGACCCAGTACTTC. This encodes CASSPRGQPAQKETQYF. The variable domain in full, with the rest retrieved from reference TRBV11-1 and TRBJ2-5, is EAEVAQSPRYKITEKSQAVAFWCDPISGHATLYWYRQILGQGPELLVQFQDESVVDDSQLPKDRFSAERLKGVDSTLKIQPAELGDSAMYLCASSPRGQPAQKETQYFGPGTRLLVL.

The CDR3 nucleotides are TGTGCCAGCAGTGATATCGAGGACAGGGCTTTCTTT. This sequence encodes CASSDIEDRAFF. The chain recombines TRBV25-1 with TRBJ1-1, with 7 bases identical to TRBD1. Germline CDR1 reads MGHDK; CDR2 reads SYGVNS. This CDR3 is built from 12 residues. V shed 3 bases and J 11 bases; nucleotides not matched to a gene: 6.

J is TRBJ2-7 and V is TRBV7-6; 14 bases map to TRBD2. The CDR3 consists of 16 residues. The V segment lost 3 bases and the J segment 1 base; nucleotides outside the gene matches: 2. In germline, CDR1 is SGHVS, CDR2 FNYEAQ. CDR3 amino acids: CASSLGLAGVSYEQYF. CDR3 DNA sequence: TGTGCCAGCAGCTTGGGACTAGCGGGGGTGTCCTACGAGCAGTACTTC. Using reference TRBV7-6 and TRBJ2-7 for the parts outside the CDR3, the full variable domain is GAGVSQSPRYKVTKRGQDVALRCDPISGHVSLYWYRQALGQGPEFLTYFNYEAQQDKSGLPNDRFSAERPEGSISTLTIQRTEQRDSAMYRCASSLGLAGVSYEQYFGPGTRLTVT.

This rearrangement joins TRBV21-1 to TRBJ2-7; the table assigns TRBD1, which was not confirmed against the DNA. TRBV21-1 is flagged as a pseudogene. CDR3 length: 18 amino acids. CDR3 DNA: TGTGCCAGCAGCAAAGCGCTAAAATGGACAGGTTTCCCTTACGAGCAGTACTTC. Its protein is CASSKALKWTGFPYEQYF.

This clone has just one count. The rearrangement joins TRBV19 to TRBJ2-5; 15 bases fit TRBD2. Germline V CDR1 and CDR2: LNHDA, SQIVND (reference sequence). The V and J ends lost 6 bases and 3 bases, in that order; junction bases with no gene match: 2. This CDR3 is built from 15 residues. As DNA, the CDR3 is TGTGCCAGTAGAAGGACTAGCGGGGGGGAAGAGACCCAGTACTTC. Translated: CASRRTSGGEETQYF.

Remarks on this clone: The same CDR3 arises from other DNA sequences in this sample as well. The chain joins TRBV27 to TRBJ2-7; D is unclear. V shed 5 bases and J shed 0 bases, with 17 bases lying between them. The CDR3 has 16 amino acids. Germline lookup yields CDR1 MNHEY and CDR2 SMNVEV (reference sequence). CDR3: CASSPGPGPFSYEQYF. The CDR3 nucleotides are TGTGCCAGCAGTCCCGGGCCAGGCCCTTTCTCCTACGAGCAGTACTTC.

V is TRBV2 and J is TRBJ2-3; 7 positions match TRBD2. Germline CDR1 SNHLY, CDR2 FYNNEI. The length of the CDR3 is 16 residues. The V and J ends lost 2 bases and 5 bases, in that order; junction bases with no gene match: 10. CDR3 loop: CASSEWGAGTKDTQYF. In DNA, the CDR3 is TGTGCCAGCAGTGAATGGGGAGCCGGGACTAAAGATACGCAGTATTTT.

This chain uses TRBV5-1 with TRBJ1-1, with D perhaps TRBD1 (5 bases). Trimming removed 1 base from V and 1 base from J, with 14 bases in between. This CDR3 has 16 residues. CDR1 and CDR2 (germline): SGHRS, YFSETQ. For the CDR3, the DNA is TGCGCCAGCAGCTTGCAGGGAAGAGGTGGGAACACTGAAGCTTTCTTT. Translating it yields CASSLQGRGGNTEAFF.

This clone has only one observation. The V gene is TRBV18, the J gene TRBJ2-4; D perhaps matches TRBD1 (6 bases). The length of the CDR3 is 16 residues. Trimming removed 3 bases at V and 2 bases at J, with 14 bases between. Germline CDR1 reads KGHSH; CDR2 reads LQKENI. CDR3 in DNA: TGTGCCAGCTCACCCCCACAGGGTGTATCCAAAAACATTCAGTACTTC. This gives the protein CASSPPQGVSKNIQYF.

The gene calls are TRBV19 and TRBJ2-1, with D hard to call. The germline CDR1 and CDR2 sequences are LNHDA and SQIVND (reference sequence). V was cut by 3 bases and J by 4 bases, with 4 bases left in between. The CDR3 is made up of 12 amino acids. CDR3 nucleotide sequence: TGTGCCAGTAGTATCTCTTACAATGAGCAGTTCTTC. It yields the protein CASSISYNEQFF.

This sequence joins TRBV6-6 and TRBJ1-1, with a tentative D call TRBD1 (6 bases). The CDR3 loop spans 13 amino acids. Trimming took 1 base from V and 8 from J, leaving 11 bases between them. Germline-derived CDR1 and CDR2 are MNHNY and SVGAGI (reference sequence). The CDR3 is CASSYYGQPEAFF. The CDR3 DNA reads TGTGCCAGCAGTTACTATGGACAGCCAGAAGCTTTCTTT.

The rearrangement uses TRBV18 and TRBJ2-7; TRBD1 agrees at 7 bases. This CDR3 spans 13 amino acids. Trimming at V came to 8 bases and at J to 3 bases, leaving 7 bases not matched to a gene. Per the germline V gene, CDR1 is KGHSH and CDR2 is LQKENI. In nucleotides, the CDR3 is TGTGCCAGCCGGATAGACAGGGACTACGAGCAGTACTTC. Translation: CASRIDRDYEQYF.

J is TRBJ1-1 and V is TRBV29-1; unclear D gene. V shed 3 bases and J shed 3 bases, with 8 bases lying between them. CDR1 and CDR2 (germline): SQVTM, ANQGSEA. The CDR3 has 12 amino acids. CDR3 protein: CSVDSLHTEAFF. CDR3 nucleotides: TGCAGCGTTGACTCTCTACACACTGAAGCTTTCTTT.

The chain links TRBV12-5 to TRBJ1-1, with a weak D call TRBD1 (5 bases). Per the germline V gene, CDR1 is LGHNT and CDR2 is FRNRAP. Trimming took off 2 bases at V and 4 bases at J, with 17 bases between the two ends. CDR3 length: 16 residues. CDR3 sequence reads: CASGLPERGWTTEAFF. The CDR3 nucleotides are TGTGCTAGTGGTTTGCCGGAGCGGGGGTGGACCACTGAAGCTTTCTTT.

This chain connects TRBV30 to TRBJ2-7, with unresolved D. Per germline, CDR1 GTSNPN and CDR2 SVGIG (reference sequence). Trimming took off 3 bases at V and 4 bases at J, with 10 bases between the two ends. CDR3 length: 12 residues. This CDR3 reads CAWRQTVYEQYF. CDR3 coding DNA: TGTGCCTGGAGGCAAACCGTATACGAGCAGTACTTC. The variable domain in full, with the rest retrieved from reference TRBV30 and TRBJ2-7, is SQTIHQWPATLVQPVGSPLSLECTVEGTSNPNLYWYRQAAGRGLQLLFYSVGIGQISSEVPQNLSASRPQDRQFILSSKKLLLSDSGFYLCAWRQTVYEQYFGPGTRLTVT.

V usage is TRBV9 and J usage is TRBJ2-1, with TRBD2 matching over 8 bases. V trimming: 2 bases; J trimming: 5 bases; junction bases outside the gene matches: 9. Germline CDR1 SGDLS, CDR2 YYNGEE. The CDR3 is 16 amino acids. CDR3 sequence (DNA): TGTGCCAGCAGCGTCAGATTTAGCGGGATCCACAATGAGCAGTTCTTC. It specifies CASSVRFSGIHNEQFF.

This chain connects TRBV6-1 to TRBJ2-7, with D hard to call. CDR1 is MNHNS and CDR2 is SASEGT in the germline V gene. With 4 bases removed from V and 6 bases from J, the gap between germline ends came to 10 bases. The CDR3 is 12 amino acids. The CDR3 sequence is CASSGPTAEQYF. CDR3 DNA: TGTGCCAGCAGTGGACCAACGGCCGAGCAGTACTTC.

The gene calls are TRBV6-1 and TRBJ1-2, with no clear D. Germline V gene data show CDR1 as MNHNS and CDR2 as SASEGT. This CDR3 region has 13 residues. Trimming stripped 6 bases from V and 4 bases from J, with 12 bases between. CDR3 nucleotides: TGTGCCAGCAGCACGAACCCGATCTATGGCTACACCTTC. Protein sequence: CASSTNPIYGYTF.

By share, this clone ranks as medium-sized. V and J are TRBV5-6 and TRBJ1-6; D gene uncertain. Germline CDR1 is SGHDT and CDR2 is YYEEEE. The CDR3 is made up of 14 amino acids. With 1 base removed from V and 10 bases from J, the gap between germline ends came to 12 bases. CDR3 bases: TGTGCCAGCAGCTTGTTACGGGGAATCTCACCCCTCCACTTT. The encoded protein is CASSLLRGISPLHF.

The chain links TRBV5-1 to TRBJ2-3; 8 nucleotides match TRBD1. V was pared by 4 bases and J by 6 bases, with 7 bases of the junction left unmatched. Germline V gene data show CDR1 as SGHRS and CDR2 as YFSETQ. This CDR3 is 14 amino acids long. The CDR3: CASSDGQGGDTQYF. As DNA, the CDR3 is TGCGCCAGCAGCGACGGACAGGGCGGCGATACGCAGTATTTT.

The chain carries TRBV6-6 and TRBJ1-1; the D gene is possibly TRBD1 (6 bases). Germline V lookup: CDR1 MNHNY, CDR2 SVGAGI (reference sequence). The CDR3 is 15 residues long. V was trimmed by 0 bases and J by 0 bases, leaving 8 bases between them. CDR3 nucleotides: TGTGCCAGCAGTTACTCAAACAGGGTGAACACTGAAGCTTTCTTT. As protein: CASSYSNRVNTEAFF.

The CDR3 protein is CASSGRDRALEAFF. In DNA, the CDR3 is TGTGCCAGCAGTGGAAGGGACAGAGCCCTTGAAGCTTTCTTT. This sequence joins TRBV2 and TRBJ1-1, with 7 bases lining up with TRBD1. From germline, CDR1 is SNHLY and CDR2 FYNNEI. The CDR3 has 14 amino acids. J gave up 7 bases and V 4 bases, and 9 bases lay outside the gene matches.

The V gene is TRBV7-8, the J gene TRBJ1-5; D not certain. The V end was cut by 5 bases, the J end by 7 bases, with 21 bases between. Germline CDR1 SGHVS, CDR2 FQNEAQ. The CDR3 is 16 residues long. In DNA form, the CDR3 reads TGTGCCAGCAGCCCGGCCCGGGCCGCCACCGGGCAGCCCCAGCATTTT. Protein: CASSPARAATGQPQHF.

The chain links TRBV2 to TRBJ2-3, with D possibly being TRBD1 or TRBD2 (5 bases each). CDR3 size: 13 residues. Per the germline V gene, CDR1 is SNHLY and CDR2 is FYNNEI. V was clipped by 10 bases and J by 8 bases, with 19 bases between them. The CDR3 loop is CATRSRDVGTQYF. DNA for the CDR3: TGTGCCACCCGTTCTCGGGACGTTGGTACGCAGTATTTT.